This T cell receptor beta chain was identified during a study of blood T cell repertoires in COVID-19. Assay: immunoSEQ multiplex PCR; the TCRdb copy retains only in-frame clones and omits some. The data show around 150,000 clones, approximately 80% seen once. The CDR3 is 15 residues long. Germline values: CDR1 SGHRS, CDR2 YFSETQ. V lost 0 bases, J lost 4 bases, and 6 bases stayed unmatched. The sequenced material came from peripheral blood. J is TRBJ1-2 and V is TRBV5-1, with 7 positions matching TRBD1. This receptor was identified in a woman aged 35 to 49 with COVID-19, enrolled during active disease. The CDR3 DNA is TGCGCCAGCAGCTTGGCCTGGGACAGAAGCTATGGCTACACCTTC. This encodes CASSLAWDRSYGYTF.